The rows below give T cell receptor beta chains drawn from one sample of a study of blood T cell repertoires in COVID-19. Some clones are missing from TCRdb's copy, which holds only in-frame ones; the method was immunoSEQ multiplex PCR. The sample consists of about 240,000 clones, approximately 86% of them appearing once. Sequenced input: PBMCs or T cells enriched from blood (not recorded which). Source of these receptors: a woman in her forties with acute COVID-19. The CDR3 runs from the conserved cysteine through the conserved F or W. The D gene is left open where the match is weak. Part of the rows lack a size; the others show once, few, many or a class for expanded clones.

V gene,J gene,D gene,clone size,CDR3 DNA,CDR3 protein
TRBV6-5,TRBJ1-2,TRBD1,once,TGTGCCAGCAGACTCCGGGACAGCGGGAACTATGGCTACACCTTC,CASRLRDSGNYGYTF
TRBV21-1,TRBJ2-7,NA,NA,TGTGCCAGCAGCAACAAGTCAGGGGGGAACTCCTACGAGCAGTACTTC,CASSNKSGGNSYEQYF
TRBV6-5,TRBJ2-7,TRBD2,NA,TGTGCCAGCAGGGGAGGGATGAGCTCCTACGAGCAGTACTTC,CASRGGMSSYEQYF
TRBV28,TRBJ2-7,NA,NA,TGTGCCAGCAGTTCTTTTCAAGGCAGGGACGAGCAGTACTTC,CASSSFQGRDEQYF
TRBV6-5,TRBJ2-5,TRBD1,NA,TGTGCCAGCAGTTACTCGACAGGGTCAGAGACCCAGTACTTC,CASSYSTGSETQYF
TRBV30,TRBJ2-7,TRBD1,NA,TGTGCCTGGCGACAAGACAGGGACTACGAGCAGTACTTC,CAWRQDRDYEQYF
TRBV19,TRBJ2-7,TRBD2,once,TGTGCCAGTAGTCCAGGACTAGCGAGTTTCTACGAGCAGTACTTC,CASSPGLASFYEQYF
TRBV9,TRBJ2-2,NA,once,TGTGCCAGCAGCGTAGCGCGGGGGAACACCGGGGAGCTGTTTTTT,CASSVARGNTGELFF
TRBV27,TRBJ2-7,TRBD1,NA,TGTGCCAGCAGTTTAAGGGACAGGGGCTACGAGCAGTACTTC,CASSLRDRGYEQYF
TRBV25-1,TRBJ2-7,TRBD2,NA,TGTGCCAGCAGTGAGACCCTAGCGGGAGGTAGTTACGAGCAGTACTTC,CASSETLAGGSYEQYF
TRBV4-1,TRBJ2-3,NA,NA,TGCGCCAGCACGACCGGGTCATTCACAGATACGCAGTATTTT,CASTTGSFTDTQYF
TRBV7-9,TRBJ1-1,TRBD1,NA,TGTGCCAGCAGTAGCGACAGGGGAACCACTGAAGCTTTCTTT,CASSSDRGTTEAFF
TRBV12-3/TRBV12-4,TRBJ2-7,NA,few,TGTGCCAGCAGCCCTCTCGGCTACGAGCAGTACTTC,CASSPLGYEQYF
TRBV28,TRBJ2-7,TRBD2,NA,TGTGCCAGCAGTTTCCCCGACCCGGGGGGGGACGAGCAGTACTTC,CASSFPDPGGDEQYF
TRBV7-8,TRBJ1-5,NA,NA,TGTGCCAGCAGCTCCGACAGGCCCTACAGCAATCAGCCCCAGCATTTT,CASSSDRPYSNQPQHF
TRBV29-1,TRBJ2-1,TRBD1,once,TGCGTCTGGGGACAGGGGGCGAATGAGCAGTTCTTC,CVWGQGANEQFF
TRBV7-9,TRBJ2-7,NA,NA,TGTGCCAGCAGCCTCGCGATTGCTGCCTCGGAGCAGTACTTC,CASSLAIAASEQYF
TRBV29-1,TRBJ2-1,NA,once,TGCAGCGCCGGCCCTCCGAGGGATGAGCAGTTCTTC,CSAGPPRDEQFF
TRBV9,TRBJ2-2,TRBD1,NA,TGTGCCAGCAGCGCGAAGGGACAGGCGAACACCGGGGAGCTGTTTTTT,CASSAKGQANTGELFF
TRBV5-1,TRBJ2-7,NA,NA,TGCGCCAGCAGTACTACTGGACTGGGGTACGAGCAGTACTTC,CASSTTGLGYEQYF
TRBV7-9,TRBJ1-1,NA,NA,TGTGCCAGCAGCTTAGCTGGGGGCAGGAAGAACACTGAAGCTTTCTTT,CASSLAGGRKNTEAFF
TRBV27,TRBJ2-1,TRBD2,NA,TGTGCCACCCGGTTAGGGACTACCATGTACAATGAGCAGTTCTTC,CATRLGTTMYNEQFF
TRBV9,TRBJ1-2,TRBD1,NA,TGTGCCAGCAGCGTAGTCGGGACAGGGGAATATGGCTACACCTTC,CASSVVGTGEYGYTF
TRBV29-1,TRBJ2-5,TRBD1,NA,TGCAGCGTTGAACGGGACAGCCGAGAGACCCAGTACTTC,CSVERDSRETQYF
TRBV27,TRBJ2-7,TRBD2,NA,TGTGCCAGCGGGACTACGCATTACGAGCAGTACTTC,CASGTTHYEQYF
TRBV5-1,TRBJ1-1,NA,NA,TGCGCCAGCAGCTTGTCTCTGGCAGGCAGAAACACTGAAGCTTTCTTT,CASSLSLAGRNTEAFF
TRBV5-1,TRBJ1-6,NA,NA,TGCGCCAGCAGCTCAGGGGTAGTTGGTAATTCACCCCTCCACTTT,CASSSGVVGNSPLHF
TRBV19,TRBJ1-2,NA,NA,TGTGCCAGTAGTCGCGGGGGCGCCCGCTTAGGTGGCTACACCTTC,CASSRGGARLGGYTF
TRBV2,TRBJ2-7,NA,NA,TGTGCCAGCAGTGATGGCGGGAAATATTACGAGCAGTACTTC,CASSDGGKYYEQYF
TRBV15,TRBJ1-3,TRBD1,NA,TGTGCCACCAGCCGAGGGACAGGTCCTGGAAACACCATATATTTT,CATSRGTGPGNTIYF
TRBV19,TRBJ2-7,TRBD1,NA,TGTGCCAGTAGTACACCCGGACAGGGGGCCTACGAGCAGTACTTC,CASSTPGQGAYEQYF
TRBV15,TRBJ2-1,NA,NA,TGTGCCACCAGCAGAGTATCGGTATACAATGAGCAGTTCTTC,CATSRVSVYNEQFF
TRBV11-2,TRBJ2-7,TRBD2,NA,TGTGCCAGCAGCACAACAAGCGGGACCTACGAGCAGTACTTC,CASSTTSGTYEQYF
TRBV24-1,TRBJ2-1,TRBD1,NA,TGTGCCACTAAAGCCGGGACAGGAGCCTACAATGAGCAGTTCTTC,CATKAGTGAYNEQFF
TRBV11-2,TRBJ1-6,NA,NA,TGTGCCAGCAGCGAGTGGCAGGCTGGTTCACCCCTCCACTTT,CASSEWQAGSPLHF
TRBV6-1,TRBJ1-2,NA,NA,TGTGCCAGCAGTGAGATTGGACGGAGGATCACTAACTATGGCTACACCTTC,CASSEIGRRITNYGYTF
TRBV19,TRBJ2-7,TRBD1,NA,TGTGCCAGTAGTACCCAGGGACAGGACTACGAGCAGTACTTC,CASSTQGQDYEQYF
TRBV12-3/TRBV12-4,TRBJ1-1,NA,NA,TGTGCCAGCAGTTTACATAGAGAAGCTTTCTTT,CASSLHREAFF
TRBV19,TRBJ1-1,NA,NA,TGTGCCAGTAGTTTTGGACAGAACACTGAAGCTTTCTTT,CASSFGQNTEAFF
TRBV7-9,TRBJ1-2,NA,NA,TGTGCCAGCAGCTTAGACGGGGGTTTGGGTGGCTACACCTTC,CASSLDGGLGGYTF
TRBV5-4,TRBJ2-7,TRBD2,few,TGTGCCAGCAGCCCAGGGACTAGCGGGAGGGCCGGCGAGCAGTACTTC,CASSPGTSGRAGEQYF